These T cell receptor beta chains were read from a single sample in a study of T cells in Graves' hyperthyroidism and ophthalmopathy. TCRdb reanalysed the multiplex PCR reads using MiXCR and keeps one entry per CDR3 protein. The repertoire holds about 380,000 distinct CDR3 sequences, roughly 13% seen once, with about 20% in the top ten. Source material: blood. These receptors all come from a young man with Graves' hyperthyroidism that later progressed to Graves' ophthalmopathy. Both conserved end residues are part of each CDR3. The D gene is left open where the match is weak.

TRBV5-1,TRBJ2-5,-,CASSLALGSETQYF
TRBV18,TRBJ1-6,TRBD1,CASSPGQGVLSPLHF
TRBV7-9,TRBJ2-1,TRBD2,CASRSKQRGSSYNEQFF
TRBV20-1,TRBJ2-1,-,CSASARGNYNEQFF
TRBV6-5,TRBJ2-1,-,CASSYTRGGEQFF
TRBV4-1,TRBJ2-7,-,CASSSQTVGAYEQYF
TRBV24-1,TRBJ1-1,TRBD1,CATQGENTEAFF
TRBV11-2,TRBJ2-1,TRBD2,CASSPWASGGANEQFF
TRBV7-9,TRBJ2-1,TRBD1,CASRVTGTANNEQFF
TRBV7-2,TRBJ2-7,TRBD2,CASSLSTSGGVREQYF
TRBV29-1,TRBJ1-6,-,CSVVGTGNSPLHF
TRBV25-1,TRBJ1-3,-,CASSDWAQVSSGNTIYF